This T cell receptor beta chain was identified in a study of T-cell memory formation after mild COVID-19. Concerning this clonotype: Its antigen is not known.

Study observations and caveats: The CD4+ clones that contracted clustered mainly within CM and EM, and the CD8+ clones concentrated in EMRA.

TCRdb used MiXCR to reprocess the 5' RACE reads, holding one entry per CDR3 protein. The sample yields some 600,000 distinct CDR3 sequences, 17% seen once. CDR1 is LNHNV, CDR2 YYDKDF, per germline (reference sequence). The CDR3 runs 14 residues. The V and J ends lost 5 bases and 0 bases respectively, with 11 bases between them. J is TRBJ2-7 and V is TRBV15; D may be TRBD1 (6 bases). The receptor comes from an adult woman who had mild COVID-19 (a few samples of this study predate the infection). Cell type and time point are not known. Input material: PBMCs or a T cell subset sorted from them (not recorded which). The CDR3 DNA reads TGTGCCACCAGCCTCGACAGGAACTCCTACGAGCAGTACTTC. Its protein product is CATSLDRNSYEQYF.